This T cell receptor beta chain was found in a study of CXCR4 blockade with PD-1 therapy in pancreatic cancer. Findings and limits, study-wide: Convergent selection by common tumor antigens was suggested by nucleotide rearrangement counts.

The V end was cut by 5 bases, the J end by 5 bases, with 18 bases between. Germline loops: CDR1 KGHSH, CDR2 LQKENI. The CDR3 is 15 residues long. Remarks on this clone: The antigen is unknown.

Assay used: immunoSEQ multiplex PCR; TCRdb lists only in-frame clones, some missing. The data show fewer than 3,000 clones, around 38% seen once. The clonotype originates from a human donor with pancreatic ductal adenocarcinoma. The V and J genes are TRBV18 and TRBJ1-2; possible D gene TRBD1, 5 bases. Input material: tumor tissue. The CDR3 coding sequence is TGTGCCAGCTCAGAGCTTCGGGGGTCTGGATATGGCTACACCTTC. Amino acid sequence: CASSELRGSGYGYTF. Combining the CDR3 with reference TRBV18 and TRBJ1-2 gives the whole variable domain NAGVMQNPRHLVRRRGQEARLRCSPMKGHSHVYWYRQLPEEGLKFMVYLQKENIIDESGMPKERFSAEFPKEGPSILRIQQVVRGDSAAYFCASSELRGSGYGYTFGSGTRLTVV.